This T cell receptor (beta chain) was captured by sequencing in a study of blood T cells in healthy people across ages. The second PCR ran roughly 7 to 12 cycles with a sample-barcoded 5' primer and J-beta primers. TCRdb re-analysed the 5' RACE reads in MiXCR, keeping a single row per CDR3 protein. Among around 600,000 distinct CDR3 sequences listed, 40% to 55% were seen once. The V end lost 7 bases, the J end lost 0 bases, and 13 bases lay between the germline ends. The germline CDR1 and CDR2 sequences are MNHEY and SVGEGT. This CDR3 spans 15 amino acids. V and J are TRBV6-2 or TRBV6-3 and TRBJ2-1; the D is unclear. The clonotype originates from a man older than 75 in good health. Sequenced material: blood. CDR3 sequence (DNA): TGTGCCAGCACCCTTGCAGCAATCTCCTACAATGAGCAGTTCTTC. It codes for CASTLAAISYNEQFF.